These 22 T cell receptor beta chains were sequenced from one sample in a study of regulatory T cells in long-lasting Graves disease. Time point indicated: newly diagnosed GD, antithyroid drugs for less than 3 months. Extracted RNA from PBMCs served as the source of the TCR library. Both iRepertoire HTBI primers and Arm-PCR of CDR3 regions were used to build the TCR beta libraries. TCRdb re-called the multiplex PCR reads with MiXCR, one entry per CDR3 protein. This sample has a few hundred thousand distinct CDR3 sequences, with 20% to 25% found just once. Sequences were derived from peripheral blood mononuclear cells (PBMCs), sampled at new diagnosis, from a patient treated with antithyroid drugs. These receptor sequences come from a female donor with Graves disease.

By its share, this clonotype is medium-sized. The gene calls are TRBV12-3 or TRBV12-4 and TRBJ1-1, with D tentatively TRBD1 (5 bases). Trimming shortened V by 6 bases and J by 3 bases, and 14 bases separated the two germline ends. The CDR3 sequence is 14 residues long. Written as DNA, the CDR3 is TGTGCCAGCAGCAAAACCGGGACGTACACTGAAGCTTTCTTT. This gives the protein CASSKTGTYTEAFF.

The V call is TRBV6-9, the J call TRBJ2-7; TRBD2 matches at 8 bases. The CDR3 covers 16 residues. The germline CDR1 and CDR2 sequences are MNHGY and SVAAGI. V lost 4 bases and J lost 2; bases outside the gene matches: 10. The CDR3 region has the DNA TGTGCCAGCAGTTCCATCGGGGGGGGGGCGGCCTACGAGCAGTACTTC. Translated: CASSSIGGGAAYEQYF.

This clonotype has a count of ten or more. This chain links TRBV2 with TRBJ2-5; D ambiguous. The CDR3 is 14 residues long. The V gene lost 1 base and the J gene lost 1 base, with 7 bases spanning the gap. Germline CDR1 and CDR2: SNHLY and FYNNEI. In nucleotides, the CDR3 is TGTGCCAGCAGTGAAGGTTCAGCCCAAGAGACCCAGTACTTC. This sequence encodes CASSEGSAQETQYF.

This clonotype was detected only once. This chain joins TRBV6-2 or TRBV6-3 and TRBJ2-3, with unresolved D. Germline V gene data show CDR1 as MNHEY and CDR2 as SVGEGT. Trimming shortened V by 2 bases and J by 1 base, and 13 bases separated the two germline ends. This CDR3 is 16 amino acids long. The CDR3 region has the DNA TGTGCCAGCAGTTACACCCCTGGTCGCCGCACAGATACGCAGTATTTT. Its protein is CASSYTPGRRTDTQYF.

This clonotype was detected ten times or more. A junction boundary mismatches the germline segment, possibly from a read error. The rearrangement joins TRBV6-1 to TRBJ1-1; no firm D call. Germline V gene lookup returns CDR1 MNHNS and CDR2 SASEGT. This CDR3 is 14 amino acids long. The CDR3: CASREVTRNTEAFF. As DNA, the CDR3 is TGTGCCAGCAGAGAAGTGACAAGAAACACTGAAGCTTTCTTT.

This clonotype was seen ten or more times. The chain is built from TRBV11-3 and TRBJ2-7; 12 bases map to TRBD2. This CDR3 spans 16 amino acids. With 5 bases clipped from V and 7 bases from J, the junction kept 12 bases outside the gene matches. Germline V lookup: CDR1 SGHNT, CDR2 YENEEA. The CDR3 DNA is TGTGCCAGCAGCATCGGGACTAGCGGGCTCACTGGTGAGCAGTACTTC. Amino acid sequence: CASSIGTSGLTGEQYF.

This clonotype was seen a few times. This chain joins TRBV5-5 and TRBJ2-1; D is unclear. The DNA end is more similar to TRBJ2-5, so the J call may be wrong. The CDR3 length is 13 residues. Germline CDR1 reads SGHKS; CDR2 reads YYEKEE (reference sequence). The CDR3 region is CASSLFTQETQYF. CDR3 DNA sequence: TGTGCCAGCAGCTTGTTTACTCAAGAGACCCAGTACTTC.

This CDR3 reads CATSRTGGSLDEQFF. The CDR3 nucleotides are TGTGCCACCAGCCGGACAGGGGGCTCCTTAGATGAGCAGTTCTTC. The gene calls are TRBV15 and TRBJ2-1; 11 bases align to TRBD1. Losses at the gene ends were 5 bases for V and 8 bases for J; bases not matched to a gene: 8. CDR1 LNHNV and CDR2 YYDKDF come from the germline V gene (reference sequence). The CDR3 length is 15 residues.

The chain employs TRBV7-2 and TRBJ2-3, with a tentative D call TRBD1 (5 bases). The end of the DNA is better explained by TRBJ2-5, so the J call may be wrong. Germline CDR1 SGHTA, CDR2 FQGNSA. The CDR3 contains 13 residues. The CDR3 here is CASSARVPETQYF. CDR3 DNA: TGTGCCAGCAGCGCCAGGGTTCCAGAGACCCAGTACTTC.

The rearrangement joins TRBV29-1 to TRBJ2-2; 7 bases fit TRBD1. The CDR3 is made up of 13 amino acids. Germline V gene data show CDR1 as SQVTM and CDR2 as ANQGSEA. J lost 4 bases, V lost 8 bases, and 7 bases had no gene match. Here the CDR3 reads CSMLDRSTGELFF. CDR3 in DNA: TGCAGCATGTTGGACAGGTCCACCGGGGAGCTGTTTTTT.

Ten or more counts support this clonotype. This chain connects TRBV7-2 to TRBJ1-4; possible D gene TRBD1, 6 bases. The V end lost 4 bases, the J end lost 8 bases, and 20 bases lay between the germline ends. The CDR3 extends over 16 amino acids. CDR1 is SGHTA, CDR2 FQGNSA, per germline. The CDR3 DNA is TGTGCCAGCAGCTCCCCGGTCGGGGGCTTTGGAGAAAAACTGTTTTTT. Translation: CASSSPVGGFGEKLFF.

This clonotype was seen at least ten times. J is TRBJ1-2 and V is TRBV6-5; D is undetermined. Germline V gene data show CDR1 as MNHEY and CDR2 as SVGAGI. The CDR3 extends over 13 amino acids. V lost 0 bases, J lost 4 bases, and 6 bases lay in between. The CDR3 sequence: CASSYSNAYGYTF. For the CDR3, the DNA is TGTGCCAGCAGTTACTCGAACGCCTATGGCTACACCTTC.

This clonotype was recorded at least ten times. The J gene is TRBJ2-7, the V gene TRBV6-5, with D possibly matching TRBD1 (6 bases). This CDR3 comprises 14 residues. V lost 2 bases, J lost 1 base, and 9 bases lay in between. Per germline, CDR1 MNHEY and CDR2 SVGAGI. CDR3 nucleotide sequence: TGTGCCAGCAGTTACGGACAGAATTCCTACGAGCAGTACTTC. Amino acid sequence: CASSYGQNSYEQYF.

The table lists this clonotype with many counts. The V and J genes are TRBV10-3 and TRBJ1-1; D may be TRBD1 (6 bases). The germline V gene has CDR1 ENHRY and CDR2 SYGVKD. The CDR3 has 11 amino acids. V was shortened by 4 bases and J by 8 bases, with 8 bases between the two germline ends. CDR3 region: CAISGQVEAFF. The CDR3 nucleotides are TGTGCCATCAGTGGACAGGTCGAAGCTTTCTTT.

In its sample, this clonotype was seen many times. The gene calls are TRBV19 and TRBJ2-5, with a possible D match to TRBD2 (6 bases). From germline, CDR1 is LNHDA and CDR2 SQIVND (reference sequence). The ends were cut back, 3 bases at V and 5 bases at J, with 13 bases in the middle. This CDR3 has 14 amino acids. The CDR3 sequence: CASSMVGLGETQYF. The CDR3 bases are TGTGCCAGTAGTATGGTGGGACTCGGGGAGACCCAGTACTTC.

Ten or more counts support this clonotype. V and J are TRBV7-2 and TRBJ2-7; possibly TRBD1 for D (6 bases). The CDR3 is made up of 15 amino acids. With 4 bases removed from V and 4 bases from J, the gap between germline ends came to 17 bases. Germline lookup yields CDR1 SGHTA and CDR2 FQGNSA. The CDR3 sequence is CASSSTPLQGYEQYF. The CDR3 nucleotides read TGTGCCAGCAGCTCTACCCCCCTACAGGGTTACGAGCAGTACTTC.

This clonotype showed up many times. The J gene is TRBJ1-1, the V gene TRBV19; 9 nucleotides agree with TRBD1. V was pared by 5 bases and J by 1 base, with 2 bases of the junction left unmatched. The CDR3 loop spans 14 amino acids. The germline V gene encodes CDR1 LNHDA and CDR2 SQIVND (reference sequence). This CDR3 is CASSATGGNTEAFF. The CDR3 nucleotides read TGTGCCAGTAGTGCGACAGGGGGGAACACTGAAGCTTTCTTT.

This clonotype occurred many times. The junction departs from germline at one end; a sequencing error may be responsible. The rearrangement links TRBV5-5 to TRBJ2-1, with TRBD2 identical over 7 bases. This CDR3 spans 15 amino acids. Germline V gene lookup returns CDR1 SGHKS and CDR2 YYEKEE (reference sequence). Here the CDR3 reads CASSLGSGGNNEQFF. The CDR3 DNA sequence: TGCGCCAGCAGCTTGGGGTCGGGAGGCAACAATGAGCAGTTCTTC. The entire variable domain, with the rest obtained from reference TRBV5-5 and TRBJ2-1, is as follows: DAGVTQSPTHLIKTRGQQVTLRCSPISGHKSVSWYQQVLGQGPQFIFQYYEKEERGRGNFPDRFSARQFPNYSSELNVNALLLGDSALYLCASSLGSGGNNEQFFGPGTRLTVL.

The V call is TRBV19, the J call TRBJ1-2; 7 bases line up with TRBD1. The CDR3 extends over 15 amino acids. V gave up 6 bases and J gave up 4 bases; unmatched junction bases: 11. Per germline, CDR1 LNHDA and CDR2 SQIVND (reference sequence). The CDR3: CASSWTGGVLYGYTF. The CDR3 coding sequence is TGTGCCAGTAGCTGGACAGGCGGGGTCCTCTATGGCTACACCTTC. The full variable domain, with the rest looked up from reference TRBV19 and TRBJ1-2, is DGGITQSPKYLFRKEGQNVTLSCEQNLNHDAMYWYRQDPGQGLRLIYYSQIVNDFQKGDIAEGYSVSREKKESFPLTVTSAQKNPTAFYLCASSWTGGVLYGYTFGSGTRLTVV.

The table lists this clonotype with a count of one. The chain joins TRBV7-2 to TRBJ1-1, with 7 bases fitting TRBD1. Germline V gene lookup returns CDR1 SGHTA and CDR2 FQGNSA. The CDR3 is 13 residues long. The V gene end was trimmed by 11 bases and the J gene end by 4 bases; junction bases not matched to a gene: 10. This chain's CDR3 is CASSSAGGTEAFF. Here the CDR3 DNA reads TGTGCCTCCTCCTCGGCAGGGGGCACTGAAGCTTTCTTT.

This clonotype came up many times. This chain uses TRBV20-1 with TRBJ2-1, with a tentative D call TRBD1 (5 bases). The germline V gene encodes CDR1 DFQATT and CDR2 SNEGSKA (reference sequence). The CDR3 sequence is 14 residues long. The DNA of the CDR3 is TGCAGCGTCCCGGACGACAGCACCTACAATGAGCAGTTCTTC. Translating it yields CSVPDDSTYNEQFF.

The rearrangement uses TRBV10-3 and TRBJ1-6; TRBD1 is a possible D gene (5 bases). The germline V gene encodes CDR1 ENHRY and CDR2 SYGVKD. Trimming cost V 10 bases and J 14 bases, with 18 bases left between them. CDR3 length equals 12 residues. This CDR3 reads CATGENLGALHF. CDR3 nucleotide sequence: TGTGCCACTGGGGAGAACTTAGGGGCCCTCCACTTT.